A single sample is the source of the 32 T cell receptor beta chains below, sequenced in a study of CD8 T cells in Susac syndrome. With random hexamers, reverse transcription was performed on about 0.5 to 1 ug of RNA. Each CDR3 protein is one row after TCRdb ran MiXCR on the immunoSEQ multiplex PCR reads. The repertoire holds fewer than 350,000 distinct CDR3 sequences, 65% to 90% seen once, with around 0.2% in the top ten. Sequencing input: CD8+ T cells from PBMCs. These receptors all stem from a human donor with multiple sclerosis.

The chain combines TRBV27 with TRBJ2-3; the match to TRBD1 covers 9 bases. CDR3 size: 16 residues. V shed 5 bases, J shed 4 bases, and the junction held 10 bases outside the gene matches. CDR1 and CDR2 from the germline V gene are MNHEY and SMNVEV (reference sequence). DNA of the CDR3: TGTGCCAGCAGTCCCGAACAGGGGGCGCTTGCAGATACGCAGTATTTT. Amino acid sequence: CASSPEQGALADTQYF.

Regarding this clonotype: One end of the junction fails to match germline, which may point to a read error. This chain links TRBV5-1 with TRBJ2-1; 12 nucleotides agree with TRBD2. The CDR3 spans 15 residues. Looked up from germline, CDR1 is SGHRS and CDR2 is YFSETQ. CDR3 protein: CVSSDGLAGYNEQFF. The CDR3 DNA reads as TGCGTCAGCAGCGACGGACTAGCGGGATACAATGAGCAGTTCTTC.

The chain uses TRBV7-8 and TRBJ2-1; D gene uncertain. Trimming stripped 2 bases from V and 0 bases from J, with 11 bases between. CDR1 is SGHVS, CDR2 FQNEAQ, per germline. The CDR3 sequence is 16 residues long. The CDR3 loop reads CASSLFFTSSYNEQFF. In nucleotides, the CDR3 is TGTGCCAGCAGCTTATTTTTTACGAGCTCCTACAATGAGCAGTTCTTC.

CDR3 bases: TGTGCCAGCAGTGCCGTACGCAGCACAGATACGCAGTATTTT. Protein product: CASSAVRSTDTQYF. The rearrangement links TRBV6-5 to TRBJ2-3, with D uncertain. Germline V gene data show CDR1 as MNHEY and CDR2 as SVGAGI. Trimming shortened V by 5 bases and J by 0 bases, and 9 bases separated the two germline ends. The CDR3 spans 14 residues.

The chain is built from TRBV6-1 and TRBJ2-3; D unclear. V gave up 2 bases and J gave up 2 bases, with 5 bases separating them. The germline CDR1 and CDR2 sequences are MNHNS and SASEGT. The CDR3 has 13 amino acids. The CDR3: CASSEIVTDTQYF. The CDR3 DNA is TGTGCCAGCAGTGAAATAGTCACAGATACGCAGTATTTT.

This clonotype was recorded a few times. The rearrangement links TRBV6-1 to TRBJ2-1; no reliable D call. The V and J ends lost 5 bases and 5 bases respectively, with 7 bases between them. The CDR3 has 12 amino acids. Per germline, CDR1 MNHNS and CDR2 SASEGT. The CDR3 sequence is CASSLTNNEQFF. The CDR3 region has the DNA TGTGCCAGCAGTCTAACGAACAATGAGCAGTTCTTC.

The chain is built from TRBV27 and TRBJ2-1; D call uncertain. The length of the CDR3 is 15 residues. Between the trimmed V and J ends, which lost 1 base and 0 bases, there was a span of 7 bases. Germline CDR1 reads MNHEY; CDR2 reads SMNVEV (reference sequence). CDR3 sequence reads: CASSLYRSSYNEQFF. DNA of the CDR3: TGTGCCAGCAGTTTATACCGGAGCTCCTACAATGAGCAGTTCTTC.

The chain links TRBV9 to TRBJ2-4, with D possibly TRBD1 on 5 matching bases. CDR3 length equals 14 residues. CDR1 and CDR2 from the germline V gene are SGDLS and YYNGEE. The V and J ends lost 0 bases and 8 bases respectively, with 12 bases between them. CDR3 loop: CASSVDKGAHIQYF. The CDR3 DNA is TGTGCCAGCAGCGTAGACAAAGGGGCGCACATTCAGTACTTC. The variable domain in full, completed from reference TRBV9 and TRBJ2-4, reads DSGVTQTPKHLITATGQRVTLRCSPRSGDLSVYWYQQSLDQGLQFLIQYYNGEERAKGNILERFSAQQFPDLHSELNLSSLELGDSALYFCASSVDKGAHIQYFGAGTRLSVL.

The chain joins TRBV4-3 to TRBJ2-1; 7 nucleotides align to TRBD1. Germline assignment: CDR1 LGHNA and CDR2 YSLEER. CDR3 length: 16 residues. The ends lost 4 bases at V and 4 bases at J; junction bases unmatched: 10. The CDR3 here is CASSPSRGMSYNEQFF. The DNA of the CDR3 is TGCGCCAGCAGCCCTAGCAGGGGGATGAGTTACAATGAGCAGTTCTTC.

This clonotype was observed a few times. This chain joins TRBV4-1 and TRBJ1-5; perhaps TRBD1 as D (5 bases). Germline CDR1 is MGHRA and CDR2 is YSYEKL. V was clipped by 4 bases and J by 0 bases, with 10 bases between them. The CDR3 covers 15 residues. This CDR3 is CASSPGQHSNQPQHF. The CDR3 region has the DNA TGCGCCAGCAGCCCCGGACAACATAGCAATCAGCCCCAGCATTTT.

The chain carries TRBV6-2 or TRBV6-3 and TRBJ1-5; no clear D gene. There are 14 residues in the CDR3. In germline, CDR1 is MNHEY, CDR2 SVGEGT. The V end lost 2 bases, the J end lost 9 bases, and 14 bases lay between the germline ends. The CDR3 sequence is CASSYPMVGSPQHF. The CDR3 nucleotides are TGTGCCAGCAGTTACCCCATGGTAGGGTCGCCCCAGCATTTT.

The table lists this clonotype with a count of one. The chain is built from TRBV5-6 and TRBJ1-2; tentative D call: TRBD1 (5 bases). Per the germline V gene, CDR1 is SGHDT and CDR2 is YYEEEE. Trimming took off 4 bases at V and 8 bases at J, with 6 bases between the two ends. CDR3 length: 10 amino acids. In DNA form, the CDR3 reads TGTGCCAGCAGCGGACAAGGCTACACCTTC. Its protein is CASSGQGYTF.

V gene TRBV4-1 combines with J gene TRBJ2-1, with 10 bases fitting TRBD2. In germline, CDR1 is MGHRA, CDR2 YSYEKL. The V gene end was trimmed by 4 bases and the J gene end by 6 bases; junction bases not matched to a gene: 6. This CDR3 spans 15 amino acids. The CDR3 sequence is CASSLLAGVSNEQFF. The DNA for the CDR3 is TGCGCCAGCAGCCTCCTAGCGGGAGTTAGCAATGAGCAGTTCTTC.

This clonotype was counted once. CDR3 sequence: CASSSRFQDLNTEAFF. The CDR3 DNA reads TGTGCCAGCAGCTCCCGTTTTCAGGATTTGAACACTGAAGCTTTCTTT. V and J are TRBV7-2 and TRBJ1-1; D gene ambiguous. The germline V and J ends were trimmed by 4 bases and 0 bases, with 15 bases remaining between them. CDR1 and CDR2 (germline): SGHTA, FQGNSA. The CDR3 has 16 amino acids.

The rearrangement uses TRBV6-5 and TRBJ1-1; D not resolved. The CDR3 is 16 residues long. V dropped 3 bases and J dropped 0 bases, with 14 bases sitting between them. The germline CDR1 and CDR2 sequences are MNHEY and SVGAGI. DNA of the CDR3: TGTGCCAGCAGTTATACCCCCCTGGGTGTGAACACTGAAGCTTTCTTT. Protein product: CASSYTPLGVNTEAFF.

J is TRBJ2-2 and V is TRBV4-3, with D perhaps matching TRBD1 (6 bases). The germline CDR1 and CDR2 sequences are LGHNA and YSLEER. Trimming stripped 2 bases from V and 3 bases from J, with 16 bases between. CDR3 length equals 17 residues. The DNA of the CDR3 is TGCGCCAGCAGCCAACCCCCCGGGACACCAGACACCGGGGAGCTGTTTTTT. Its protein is CASSQPPGTPDTGELFF.

Here the CDR3 DNA reads TGTGCCAGCAGCTTGGACAGGGAAGACGAGCAGTACTTC. It specifies CASSLDREDEQYF. This chain joins TRBV5-4 and TRBJ2-7; D possibly corresponds to TRBD1 (6 bases). Germline assignment: CDR1 SGHNT and CDR2 YYREEE (reference sequence). The CDR3 extends over 13 amino acids. Trimming cost V 0 bases and J 5 bases, with 9 bases left between them.

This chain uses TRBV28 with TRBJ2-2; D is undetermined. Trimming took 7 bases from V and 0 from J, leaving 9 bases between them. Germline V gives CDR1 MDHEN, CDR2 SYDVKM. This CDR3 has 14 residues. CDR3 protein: CASTRHSNTGELFF. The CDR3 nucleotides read TGTGCCAGCACGAGACATTCGAACACCGGGGAGCTGTTTTTT.

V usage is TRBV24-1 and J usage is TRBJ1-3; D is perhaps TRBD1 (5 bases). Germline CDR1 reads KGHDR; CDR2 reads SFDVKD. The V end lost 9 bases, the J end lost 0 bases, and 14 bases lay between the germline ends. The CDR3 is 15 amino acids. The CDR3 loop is CATSSGHSSGNTIYF. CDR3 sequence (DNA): TGTGCCACCTCATCCGGACACAGCTCTGGAAACACCATATATTTT.

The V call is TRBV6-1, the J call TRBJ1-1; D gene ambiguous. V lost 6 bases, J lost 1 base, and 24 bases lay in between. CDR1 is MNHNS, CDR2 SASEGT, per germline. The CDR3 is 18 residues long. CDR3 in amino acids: CASSPQAGSPYENTEAFF. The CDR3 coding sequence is TGTGCCAGCAGCCCTCAGGCGGGGTCCCCCTATGAGAACACTGAAGCTTTCTTT.

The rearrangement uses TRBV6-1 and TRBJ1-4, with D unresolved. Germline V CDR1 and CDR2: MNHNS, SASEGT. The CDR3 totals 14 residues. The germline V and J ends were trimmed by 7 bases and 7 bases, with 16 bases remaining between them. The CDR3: CASKLGPGGEKLFF. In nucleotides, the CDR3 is TGTGCCAGCAAGTTAGGACCAGGAGGTGAAAAACTGTTTTTT.

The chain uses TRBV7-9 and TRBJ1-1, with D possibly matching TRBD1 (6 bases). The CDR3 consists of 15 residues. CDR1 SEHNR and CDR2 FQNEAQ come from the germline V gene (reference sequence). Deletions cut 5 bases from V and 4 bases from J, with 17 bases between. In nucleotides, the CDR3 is TGTGCCAGCAGCAGCGCGGGGGGCGGGAGCACTGAAGCTTTCTTT. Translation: CASSSAGGGSTEAFF.

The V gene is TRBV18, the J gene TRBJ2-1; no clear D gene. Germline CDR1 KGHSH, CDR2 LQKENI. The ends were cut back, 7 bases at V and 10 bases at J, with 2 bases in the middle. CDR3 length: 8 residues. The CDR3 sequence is CASFEQFF. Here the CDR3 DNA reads TGTGCCAGCTTCGAGCAGTTCTTC. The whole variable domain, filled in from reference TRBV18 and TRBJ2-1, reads NAGVMQNPRHLVRRRGQEARLRCSPMKGHSHVYWYRQLPEEGLKFMVYLQKENIIDESGMPKERFSAEFPKEGPSILRIQQVVRGDSAAYFCASFEQFFGPGTRLTVL.

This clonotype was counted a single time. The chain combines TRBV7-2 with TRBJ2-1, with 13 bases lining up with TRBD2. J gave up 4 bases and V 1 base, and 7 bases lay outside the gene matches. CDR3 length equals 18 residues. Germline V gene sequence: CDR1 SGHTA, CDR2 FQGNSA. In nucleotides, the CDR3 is TGTGCCAGCAGCTTAGGGGGGACTAGCGGGGCCCTATACAATGAGCAGTTCTTC. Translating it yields CASSLGGTSGALYNEQFF.

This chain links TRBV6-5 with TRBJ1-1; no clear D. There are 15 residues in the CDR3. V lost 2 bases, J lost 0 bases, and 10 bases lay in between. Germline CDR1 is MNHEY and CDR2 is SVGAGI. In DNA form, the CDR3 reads TGTGCCAGCAGTTACGAGCCGACTATGAACACTGAAGCTTTCTTT. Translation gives CASSYEPTMNTEAFF.

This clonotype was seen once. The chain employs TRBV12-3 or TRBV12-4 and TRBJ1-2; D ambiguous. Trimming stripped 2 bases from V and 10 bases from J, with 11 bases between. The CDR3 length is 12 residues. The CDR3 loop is CASSLMGVDYTF. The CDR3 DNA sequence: TGTGCCAGCAGTTTAATGGGAGTTGACTACACCTTC.

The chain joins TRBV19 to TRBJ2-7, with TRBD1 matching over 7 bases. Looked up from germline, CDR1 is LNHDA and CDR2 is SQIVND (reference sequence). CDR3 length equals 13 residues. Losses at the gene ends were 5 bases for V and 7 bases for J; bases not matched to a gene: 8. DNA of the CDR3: TGTGCCAGTAGTTGGATCCAGGGGGAAGAGCAGTACTTC. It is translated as CASSWIQGEEQYF.

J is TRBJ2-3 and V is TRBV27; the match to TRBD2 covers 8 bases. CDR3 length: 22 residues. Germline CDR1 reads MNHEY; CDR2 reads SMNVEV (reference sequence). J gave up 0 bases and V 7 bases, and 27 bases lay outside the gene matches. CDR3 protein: CASKTGTSPQLADLVSTDTQYF. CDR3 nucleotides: TGTGCCAGCAAAACTGGGACATCCCCGCAACTAGCGGACCTTGTTAGCACAGATACGCAGTATTTT.

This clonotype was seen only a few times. DNA of the CDR3: TGTGCCAGCAGTTACTTTGCGGGACCCCAAGAGACCCAGTACTTC. The encoded protein is CASSYFAGPQETQYF. This sequence joins TRBV6-2 or TRBV6-3 and TRBJ2-5, with D maybe TRBD2 (6 bases). The CDR3 sequence is 15 residues long. Trimming removed 1 base from V and 1 base from J, with 10 bases in between. The V gene's germline CDR1 is MNHEY and CDR2 SVGEGT.

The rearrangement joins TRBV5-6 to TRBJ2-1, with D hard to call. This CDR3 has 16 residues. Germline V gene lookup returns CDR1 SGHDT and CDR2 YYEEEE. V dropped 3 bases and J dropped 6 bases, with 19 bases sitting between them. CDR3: CASSSDPEWGGNEQFF. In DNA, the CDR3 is TGTGCCAGCAGCTCCGACCCAGAGTGGGGTGGCAATGAGCAGTTCTTC. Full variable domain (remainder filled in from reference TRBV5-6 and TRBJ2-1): DAGVTQSPTHLIKTRGQQVTLRCSPKSGHDTVSWYQQALGQGPQFIFQYYEEEERQRGNFPDRFSGHQFPNYSSELNVNALLLGDSALYLCASSSDPEWGGNEQFFGPGTRLTVL.

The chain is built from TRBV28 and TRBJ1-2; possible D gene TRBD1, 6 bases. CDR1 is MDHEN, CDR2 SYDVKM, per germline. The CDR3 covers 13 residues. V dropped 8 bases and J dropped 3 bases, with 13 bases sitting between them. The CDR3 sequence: CASARDIYYGYTF. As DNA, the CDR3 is TGTGCCAGCGCCCGGGACATCTACTATGGCTACACCTTC.

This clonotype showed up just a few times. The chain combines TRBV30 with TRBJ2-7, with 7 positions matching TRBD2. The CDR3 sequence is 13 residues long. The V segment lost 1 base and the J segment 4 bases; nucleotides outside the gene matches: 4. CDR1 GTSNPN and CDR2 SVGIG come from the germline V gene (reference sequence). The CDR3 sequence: CAWSAVGGYEQYF. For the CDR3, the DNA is TGTGCCTGGAGTGCGGTGGGGGGGTACGAGCAGTACTTC.